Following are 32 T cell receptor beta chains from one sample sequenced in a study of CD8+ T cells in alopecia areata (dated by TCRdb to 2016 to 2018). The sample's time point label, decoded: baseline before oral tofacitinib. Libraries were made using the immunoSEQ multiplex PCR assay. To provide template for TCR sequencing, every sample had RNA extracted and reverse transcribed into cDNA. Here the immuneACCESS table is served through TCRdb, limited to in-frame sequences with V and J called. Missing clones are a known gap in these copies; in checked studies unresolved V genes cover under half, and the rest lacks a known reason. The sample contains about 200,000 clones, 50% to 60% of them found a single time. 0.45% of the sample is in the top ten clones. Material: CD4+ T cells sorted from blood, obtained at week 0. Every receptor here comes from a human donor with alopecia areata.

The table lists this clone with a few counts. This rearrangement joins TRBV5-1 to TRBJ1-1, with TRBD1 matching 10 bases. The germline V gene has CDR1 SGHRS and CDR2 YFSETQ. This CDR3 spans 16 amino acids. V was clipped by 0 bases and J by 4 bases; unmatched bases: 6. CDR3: CASSLEWDRGVTEAFF. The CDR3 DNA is TGCGCCAGCAGCTTGGAATGGGACAGGGGTGTCACTGAAGCTTTCTTT.

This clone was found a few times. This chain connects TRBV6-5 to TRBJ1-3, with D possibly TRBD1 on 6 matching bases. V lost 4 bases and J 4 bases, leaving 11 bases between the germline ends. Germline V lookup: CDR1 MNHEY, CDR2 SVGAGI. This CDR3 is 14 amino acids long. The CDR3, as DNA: TGTGCCAGCAGTTCCACCGGGACAGGAAACACCATATATTTT. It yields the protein CASSSTGTGNTIYF.

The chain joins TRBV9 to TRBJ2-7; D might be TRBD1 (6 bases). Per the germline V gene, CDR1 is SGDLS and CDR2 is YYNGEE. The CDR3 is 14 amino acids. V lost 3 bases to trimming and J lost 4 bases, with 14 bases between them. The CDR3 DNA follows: TGTGCCAGCAGCGCGGACAGTTGGGTATACGAGCAGTACTTC. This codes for CASSADSWVYEQYF. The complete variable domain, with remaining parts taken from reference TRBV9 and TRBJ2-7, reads DSGVTQTPKHLITATGQRVTLRCSPRSGDLSVYWYQQSLDQGLQFLIQYYNGEERAKGNILERFSAQQFPDLHSELNLSSLELGDSALYFCASSADSWVYEQYFGPGTRLTVT.

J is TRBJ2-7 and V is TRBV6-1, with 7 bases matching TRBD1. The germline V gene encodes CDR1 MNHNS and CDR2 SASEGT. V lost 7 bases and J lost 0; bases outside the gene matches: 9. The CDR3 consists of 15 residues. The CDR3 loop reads CASTRVRDSSYEQYF. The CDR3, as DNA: TGTGCCAGCACTAGGGTCCGGGACAGCTCCTACGAGCAGTACTTC.

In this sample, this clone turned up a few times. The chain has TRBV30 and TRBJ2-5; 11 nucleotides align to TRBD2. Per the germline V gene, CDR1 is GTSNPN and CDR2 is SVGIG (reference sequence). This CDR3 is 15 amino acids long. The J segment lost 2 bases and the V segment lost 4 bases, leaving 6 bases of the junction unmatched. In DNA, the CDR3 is TGTGCCTGGACTAGGGGACTAGCGGTTCAAGAGACCCAGTACTTC. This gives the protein CAWTRGLAVQETQYF.

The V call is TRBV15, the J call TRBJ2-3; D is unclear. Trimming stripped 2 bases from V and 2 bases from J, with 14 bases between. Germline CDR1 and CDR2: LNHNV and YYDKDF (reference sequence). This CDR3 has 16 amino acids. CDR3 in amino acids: CATSRRLYSNTDTQYF. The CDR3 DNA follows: TGTGCCACCAGCAGACGACTCTATTCTAACACAGATACGCAGTATTTT.

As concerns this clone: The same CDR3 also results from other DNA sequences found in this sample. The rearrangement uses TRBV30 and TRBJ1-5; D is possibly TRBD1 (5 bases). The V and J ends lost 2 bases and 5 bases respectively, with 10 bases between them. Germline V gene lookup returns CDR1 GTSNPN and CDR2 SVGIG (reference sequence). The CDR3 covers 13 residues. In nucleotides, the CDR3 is TGTGCCTGGAGTCTTCAGGGCGATCAGCCCCAGCATTTT. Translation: CAWSLQGDQPQHF. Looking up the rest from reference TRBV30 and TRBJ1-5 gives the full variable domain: SQTIHQWPATLVQPVGSPLSLECTVEGTSNPNLYWYRQAAGRGLQLLFYSVGIGQISSEVPQNLSASRPQDRQFILSSKKLLLSDSGFYLCAWSLQGDQPQHFGDGTRLSIL.

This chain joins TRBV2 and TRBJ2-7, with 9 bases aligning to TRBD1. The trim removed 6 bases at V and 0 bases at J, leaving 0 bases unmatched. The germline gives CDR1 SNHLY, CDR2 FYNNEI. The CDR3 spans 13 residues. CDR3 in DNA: TGTGCCAGCAGGACAGGGGGCTCCTACGAGCAGTACTTC. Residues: CASRTGGSYEQYF. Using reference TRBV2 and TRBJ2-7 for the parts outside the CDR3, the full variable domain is EPEVTQTPSHQVTQMGQEVILRCVPISNHLYFYWYRQILGQKVEFLVSFYNNEISEKSEIFDDQFSVERPDGSNFTLKIRSTKLEDSAMYFCASRTGGSYEQYFGPGTRLTVT.

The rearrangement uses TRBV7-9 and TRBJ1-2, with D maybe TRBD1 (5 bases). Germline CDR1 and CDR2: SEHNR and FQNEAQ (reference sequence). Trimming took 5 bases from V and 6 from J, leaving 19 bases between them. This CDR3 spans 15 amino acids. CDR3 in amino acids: CASSPYATREDGYTF. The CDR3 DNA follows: TGTGCCAGCAGCCCTTATGCAACCAGGGAGGATGGCTACACCTTC.

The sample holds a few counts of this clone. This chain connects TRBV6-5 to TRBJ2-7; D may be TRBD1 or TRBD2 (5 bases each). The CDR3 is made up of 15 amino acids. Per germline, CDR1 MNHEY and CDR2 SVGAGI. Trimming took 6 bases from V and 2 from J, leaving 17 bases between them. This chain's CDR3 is CASRRVRGPTYEQYF. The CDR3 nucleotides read TGTGCCAGCAGACGGGTCCGGGGCCCCACCTACGAGCAGTACTTC.

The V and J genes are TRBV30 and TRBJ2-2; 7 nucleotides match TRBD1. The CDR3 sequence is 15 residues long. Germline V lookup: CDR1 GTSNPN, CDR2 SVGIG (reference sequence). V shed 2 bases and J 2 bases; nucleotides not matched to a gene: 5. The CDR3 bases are TGTGCCTGGAGTAAGGGGGCTAGAAACACCGGGGAGCTGTTTTTT. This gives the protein CAWSKGARNTGELFF.

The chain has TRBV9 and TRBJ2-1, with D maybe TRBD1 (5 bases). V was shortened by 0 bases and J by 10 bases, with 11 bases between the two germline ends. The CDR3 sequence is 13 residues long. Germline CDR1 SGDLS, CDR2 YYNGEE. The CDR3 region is CASSVVGPKEQFF. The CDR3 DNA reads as TGTGCCAGCAGCGTAGTGGGGCCGAAAGAGCAGTTCTTC.

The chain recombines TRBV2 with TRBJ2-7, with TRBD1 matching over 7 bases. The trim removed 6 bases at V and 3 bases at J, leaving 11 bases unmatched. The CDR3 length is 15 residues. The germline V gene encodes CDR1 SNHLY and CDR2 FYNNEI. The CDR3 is CASSRTRTGFYEQYF. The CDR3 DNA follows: TGTGCCAGCAGCAGAACGAGGACAGGCTTCTACGAGCAGTACTTC.

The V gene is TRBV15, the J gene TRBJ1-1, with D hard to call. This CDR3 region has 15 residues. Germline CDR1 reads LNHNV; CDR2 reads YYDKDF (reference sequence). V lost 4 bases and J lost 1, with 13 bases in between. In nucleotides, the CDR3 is TGTGCCACCAGCAAGGGATTCGATCGGAACACTGAAGCTTTCTTT. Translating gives CATSKGFDRNTEAFF.

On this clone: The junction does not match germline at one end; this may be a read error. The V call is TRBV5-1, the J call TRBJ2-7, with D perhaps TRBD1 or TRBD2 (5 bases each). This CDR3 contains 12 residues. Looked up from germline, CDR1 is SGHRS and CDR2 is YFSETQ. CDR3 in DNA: TGCGCCAGCAGCTCCCTTACCGGGACCACCAACTTC. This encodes CASSSLTGTTNF.

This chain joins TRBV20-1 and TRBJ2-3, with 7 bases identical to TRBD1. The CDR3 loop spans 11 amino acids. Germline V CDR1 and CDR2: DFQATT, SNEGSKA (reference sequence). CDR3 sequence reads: CRGGAGDTQYF. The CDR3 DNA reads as TGCAGAGGGGGCGCAGGGGATACGCAGTATTTT.

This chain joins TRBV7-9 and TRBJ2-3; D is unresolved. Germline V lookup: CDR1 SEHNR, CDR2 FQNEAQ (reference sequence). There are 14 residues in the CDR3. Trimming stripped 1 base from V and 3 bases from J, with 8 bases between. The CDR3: CASSLVDNTDTQYF. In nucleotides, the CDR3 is TGTGCCAGCAGCTTAGTTGACAATACAGATACGCAGTATTTT.

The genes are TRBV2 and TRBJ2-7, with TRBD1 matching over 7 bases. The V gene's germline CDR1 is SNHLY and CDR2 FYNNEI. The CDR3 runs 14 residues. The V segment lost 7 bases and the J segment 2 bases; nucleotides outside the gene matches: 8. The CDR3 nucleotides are TGTGCCAGCACTCCCATGGGACAGACCTACGAGCAGTACTTC. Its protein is CASTPMGQTYEQYF.

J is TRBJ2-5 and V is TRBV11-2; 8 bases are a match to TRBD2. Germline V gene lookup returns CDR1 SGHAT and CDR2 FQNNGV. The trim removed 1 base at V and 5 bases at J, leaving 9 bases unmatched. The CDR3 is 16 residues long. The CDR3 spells CASSLGSGMGRETQYF. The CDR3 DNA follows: TGTGCCAGCAGCTTAGGTAGCGGGATGGGGCGGGAGACCCAGTACTTC. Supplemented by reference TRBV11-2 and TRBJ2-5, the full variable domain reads EAGVAQSPRYKIIEKRQSVAFWCNPISGHATLYWYQQILGQGPKLLIQFQNNGVVDDSQLPKDRFSAERLKGVDSTLKIQPAKLEDSAVYLCASSLGSGMGRETQYFGPGTRLLVL.

CDR3 region: CSVVLPPLGGNTIYF. The DNA for the CDR3 is TGCAGCGTTGTGCTCCCCCCCTTGGGTGGAAACACCATATATTTT. The V gene is TRBV29-1, the J gene TRBJ1-3; D call uncertain. The germline V gene has CDR1 SQVTM and CDR2 ANQGSEA. There are 15 residues in the CDR3. The V end lost 4 bases, the J end lost 3 bases, and 16 bases lay between the germline ends.

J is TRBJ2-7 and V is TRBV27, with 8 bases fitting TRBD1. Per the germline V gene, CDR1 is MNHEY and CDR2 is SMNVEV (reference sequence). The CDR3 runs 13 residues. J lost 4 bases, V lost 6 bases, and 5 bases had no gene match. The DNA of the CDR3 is TGTGCCAGCAGACGGACAGGGCAATACGAGCAGTACTTC. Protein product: CASRRTGQYEQYF.

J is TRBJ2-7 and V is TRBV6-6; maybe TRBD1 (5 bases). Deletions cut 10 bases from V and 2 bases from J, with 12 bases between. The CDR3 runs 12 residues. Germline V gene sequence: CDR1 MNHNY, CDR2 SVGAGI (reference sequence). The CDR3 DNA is TGTGCCACCCCAGGGTGTACCTACGAGCAGTACTTC. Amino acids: CATPGCTYEQYF.

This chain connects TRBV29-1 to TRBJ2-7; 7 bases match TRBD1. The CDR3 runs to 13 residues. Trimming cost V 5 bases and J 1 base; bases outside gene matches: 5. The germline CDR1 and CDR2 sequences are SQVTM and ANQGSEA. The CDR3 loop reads CSVTGVLSYEQYF. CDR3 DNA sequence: TGCAGCGTTACAGGGGTACTATCCTACGAGCAGTACTTC.

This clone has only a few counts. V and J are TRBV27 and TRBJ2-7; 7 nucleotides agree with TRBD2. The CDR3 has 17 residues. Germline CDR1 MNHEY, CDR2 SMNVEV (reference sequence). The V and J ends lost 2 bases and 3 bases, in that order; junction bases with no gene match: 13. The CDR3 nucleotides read TGTGCCAGCAGTTTACCTAGGGTCCAGGGAGGGTTCTACGAGCAGTACTTC. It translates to CASSLPRVQGGFYEQYF.

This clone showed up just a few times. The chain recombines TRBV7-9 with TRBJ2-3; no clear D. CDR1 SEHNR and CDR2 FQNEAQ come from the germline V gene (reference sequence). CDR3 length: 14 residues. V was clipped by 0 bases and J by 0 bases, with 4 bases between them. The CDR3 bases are TGTGCCAGCAGCTTAGCACAGAGCACAGATACGCAGTATTTT. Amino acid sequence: CASSLAQSTDTQYF.

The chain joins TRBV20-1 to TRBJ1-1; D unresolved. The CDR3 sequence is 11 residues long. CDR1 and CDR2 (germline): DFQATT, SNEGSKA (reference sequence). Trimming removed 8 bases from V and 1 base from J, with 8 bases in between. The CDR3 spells CSSVPNTEAFF. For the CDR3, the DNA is TGCAGTTCTGTCCCGAACACTGAAGCTTTCTTT.

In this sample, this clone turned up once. This CDR3 reads CATSREGRANYGYTF. CDR3 nucleotides: TGTGCCACCAGCAGAGAAGGCAGGGCCAACTATGGCTACACCTTC. The chain couples TRBV15 to TRBJ1-2; TRBD1 is a possible D gene (5 bases). Germline V gives CDR1 LNHNV, CDR2 YYDKDF (reference sequence). The CDR3 extends over 15 amino acids. Trimming left V 0 bases short and J 2 bases short, with 10 bases between. Together with reference TRBV15 and TRBJ1-2, the CDR3 gives the full variable domain: DAMVIQNPRYQVTQFGKPVTLSCSQTLNHNVMYWYQQKSSQAPKLLFHYYDKDFNNEADTPDNFQSRRPNTSFCFLDIRSPGLGDTAMYLCATSREGRANYGYTFGSGTRLTVV.

The CDR3, as DNA: TGCGCCAGCAGGTCGGGACAATCGGAAAAACTGTTTTTT. Its protein product is CASRSGQSEKLFF. The rearrangement links TRBV5-1 to TRBJ1-4, with D possibly being TRBD1 (6 bases). Between the trimmed V and J ends, which lost 5 bases and 8 bases, there was a span of 13 bases. Germline assignment: CDR1 SGHRS and CDR2 YFSETQ. The CDR3 contains 13 residues. Looking up the rest from reference TRBV5-1 and TRBJ1-4 gives the full variable domain: KAGVTQTPRYLIKTRGQQVTLSCSPISGHRSVSWYQQTPGQGLQFLFEYFSETQRNKGNFPGRFSGRQFSNSRSEMNVSTLELGDSALYLCASRSGQSEKLFFGSGTQLSVL.

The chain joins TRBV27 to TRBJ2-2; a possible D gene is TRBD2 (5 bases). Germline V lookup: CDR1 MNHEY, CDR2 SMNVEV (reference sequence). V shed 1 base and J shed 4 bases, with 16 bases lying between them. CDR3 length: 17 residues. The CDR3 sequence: CASSLYRPQGSTGELFF. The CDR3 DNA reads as TGTGCCAGCAGTTTATACAGACCTCAAGGGAGCACCGGGGAGCTGTTTTTT.

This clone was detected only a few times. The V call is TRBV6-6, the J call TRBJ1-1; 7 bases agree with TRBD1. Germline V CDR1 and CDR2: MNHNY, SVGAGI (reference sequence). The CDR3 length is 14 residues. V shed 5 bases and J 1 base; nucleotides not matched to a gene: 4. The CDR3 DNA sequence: TGTGCCAGCAGTAAACAGGGGACGAACACTGAAGCTTTCTTT. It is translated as CASSKQGTNTEAFF.

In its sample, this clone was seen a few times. The chain's CDR3 is CASSQVGRDPLSNQPQHF. CDR3 coding DNA: TGCGCCAGCAGCCAAGTTGGCAGGGATCCCCTTAGCAATCAGCCCCAGCATTTT. The chain combines TRBV4-1 with TRBJ1-5, with TRBD1 as a possible D gene (5 bases). The CDR3 is 18 amino acids. Trimming removed 1 base from V and 0 bases from J, with 16 bases in between. CDR1 is MGHRA and CDR2 is YSYEKL in the germline V gene.

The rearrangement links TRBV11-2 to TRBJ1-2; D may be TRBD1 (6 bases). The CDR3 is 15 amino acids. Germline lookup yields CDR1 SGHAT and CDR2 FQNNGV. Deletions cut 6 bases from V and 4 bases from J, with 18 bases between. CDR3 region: CASRSIQGGGYGYTF. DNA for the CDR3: TGTGCCAGCAGATCTATACAGGGTGGCGGCTATGGCTACACCTTC. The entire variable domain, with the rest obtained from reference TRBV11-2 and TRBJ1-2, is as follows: EAGVAQSPRYKIIEKRQSVAFWCNPISGHATLYWYQQILGQGPKLLIQFQNNGVVDDSQLPKDRFSAERLKGVDSTLKIQPAKLEDSAVYLCASRSIQGGGYGYTFGSGTRLTVV.